This TCR beta chain stems from a study of PD-L1 blockade in urothelial cancer. Across the study: Males with bladder-origin urothelial cancer made up about 90% of the roughly 29 patients. A median approximately 150,000 T cells were found in blood samples.

V lost 2 bases and J 5 bases, leaving 10 bases between the germline ends. Per germline, CDR1 SGHTS and CDR2 YDEGEE. The length of the CDR3 is 13 residues. Assay: immunoSEQ multiplex PCR; the TCRdb copy retains only in-frame clones and omits some. The sample includes roughly 50,000 clones, around 80% seen only once; the top ten take under 4.5%. The time point denotes: pretreatment peripheral blood. The clonotype originates from a man in his 70s with urothelial cancer. The chain has TRBV5-8 and TRBJ1-1; D possibly corresponds to TRBD1 (6 bases). The sample in question was PBMCs, obtained around atezolizumab (anti-PD-L1) treatment. Here the CDR3 reads CASSLTGNTEAFF. In DNA form, the CDR3 reads TGTGCCAGCAGCTTAACAGGGAATACTGAAGCTTTCTTT.